These 27 T cell receptor beta chains share one sample of origin, sequenced in a study of T cell responses to AZD1222 COVID-19 vaccine. Sequenced by immunoSEQ multiplex PCR; TCRdb stores in-frame clones only, minus some. The table lists some 150,000 clones, 88% of them singletons. Sequenced here: peripheral blood, sampled 28 days after the second dose of the MenACWY control vaccine. The origin of the receptors is an adult who received the MenACWY meningococcal vaccine as a control.

Only a few counts were recorded for this clone. The chain uses TRBV7-2 and TRBJ1-2, with D unresolved. Germline V CDR1 and CDR2: SGHTA, FQGNSA. The V and J ends lost 1 base and 7 bases respectively, with 19 bases between them. The CDR3 has 16 amino acids. CDR3 in DNA: TGTGCCAGCAGCTTAGTATCGATAGCGGCGGGGAGTGGCTACACCTTC. Translated: CASSLVSIAAGSGYTF. Full variable domain (outside the CDR3, taken from reference TRBV7-2 and TRBJ1-2): GAGVSQSPSNKVTEKGKDVELRCDPISGHTALYWYRQSLGQGLEFLIYFQGNSAPDKSGLPSDRFSAERTGGSVSTLTIQRTQQEDSAVYLCASSLVSIAAGSGYTFGSGTRLTVV.

The chain employs TRBV4-2 and TRBJ1-1; D is unresolved. Germline V CDR1 and CDR2: LGHNA, YNFKEQ. V was clipped by 0 bases and J by 5 bases, with 13 bases between them. The CDR3 totals 15 residues. The CDR3 is CASSQDPSVETEAFF. In DNA form, the CDR3 reads TGTGCCAGCAGCCAAGATCCCTCCGTGGAGACTGAAGCTTTCTTT.

This clone was observed a handful of times. The chain carries TRBV2 and TRBJ2-3; D gene ambiguous. Trimming shortened V by 6 bases and J by 6 bases, and 10 bases separated the two germline ends. CDR3 length: 12 residues. Germline V gene sequence: CDR1 SNHLY, CDR2 FYNNEI. CDR3 amino acids: CASSLNPDTQYF. The CDR3 coding sequence is TGTGCCAGCAGCCTAAACCCCGATACGCAGTATTTT.

This clone was detected only a few times. The CDR3 nucleotides read TGTGCCAGCAGCGGCCTAGGTGGCAATCAGCCCCAGCATTTT. It translates to CASSGLGGNQPQHF. The rearrangement links TRBV5-6 to TRBJ1-5; D uncertain. Germline CDR1 is SGHDT and CDR2 is YYEEEE. V was shortened by 4 bases and J by 2 bases, with 10 bases between the two germline ends. CDR3 length: 14 residues.

The sample holds one count of this clone. The chain recombines TRBV18 with TRBJ2-2; TRBD1 aligns across 8 bases. The CDR3 totals 17 residues. The ends lost 5 bases at V and 1 base at J; junction bases unmatched: 9. Germline loops: CDR1 KGHSH, CDR2 LQKENI. The chain's CDR3 is CASSGDRQGMNTGELFF. CDR3 DNA sequence: TGTGCCAGCTCAGGGGATCGACAGGGGATGAACACCGGGGAGCTGTTTTTT.

The chain links TRBV11-3 to TRBJ2-1; no firm D call. This CDR3 has 13 amino acids. Per germline, CDR1 SGHNT and CDR2 YENEEA. Trimming cost V 0 bases and J 15 bases, with 15 bases left between them. The CDR3 loop is CASSLDSIGPRFF. The CDR3 DNA reads as TGTGCCAGCAGCTTAGATTCCATAGGACCCCGGTTCTTC.

The rearrangement uses TRBV30 and TRBJ1-1, with unresolved D. CDR3 length equals 18 residues. With 0 bases removed from V and 1 base from J, the gap between germline ends came to 21 bases. Per germline, CDR1 GTSNPN and CDR2 SVGIG (reference sequence). CDR3 loop: CAWSVLGWRAGGNTEAFF. CDR3 coding DNA: TGTGCCTGGAGTGTTTTGGGTTGGCGGGCCGGTGGGAACACTGAAGCTTTCTTT.

The chain has TRBV19 and TRBJ1-4; possibly TRBD1 for D (6 bases). Germline V gene lookup returns CDR1 LNHDA and CDR2 SQIVND (reference sequence). With 6 bases removed from V and 10 bases from J, the gap between germline ends came to 21 bases. This CDR3 has 15 amino acids. The CDR3 region is CASRSGVAQTGKLFF. As DNA, the CDR3 is TGTGCCAGTAGATCAGGGGTGGCCCAAACCGGAAAACTGTTTTTT.

By sample share, this clone is medium-sized. The chain uses TRBV15 and TRBJ2-7; maybe TRBD2 (6 bases). Germline values: CDR1 LNHNV, CDR2 YYDKDF (reference sequence). Deletions cut 1 base from V and 1 base from J, with 11 bases between. The CDR3 is made up of 15 amino acids. The CDR3 sequence: CATSRGGTQSYEQYF. The CDR3 region has the DNA TGTGCCACCAGCAGAGGCGGGACCCAGTCCTACGAGCAGTACTTC.

The rearrangement links TRBV28 to TRBJ1-1; TRBD1 is a possible D gene (6 bases). Germline lookup yields CDR1 MDHEN and CDR2 SYDVKM. The CDR3 totals 15 residues. V dropped 3 bases and J dropped 7 bases, with 18 bases sitting between them. CDR3 sequence: CASSFFGGRRVEAFF. CDR3 in DNA: TGTGCCAGCAGTTTCTTCGGGGGGCGCAGGGTTGAAGCTTTCTTT.

The chain recombines TRBV20-1 with TRBJ1-2; 9 bases are shared with TRBD1. Germline V gene data show CDR1 as DFQATT and CDR2 as SNEGSKA (reference sequence). CDR3 length: 15 amino acids. With 3 bases clipped from V and 6 bases from J, the junction kept 11 bases outside the gene matches. The CDR3 spells CSASLREQGADGYTF. CDR3 DNA: TGCAGTGCTAGTCTCCGAGAACAGGGGGCCGATGGCTACACCTTC.

The rearrangement uses TRBV13 and TRBJ1-4; D perhaps matches TRBD1 (5 bases). This CDR3 region has 16 residues. CDR1 is PRHDT, CDR2 FYEKMQ, per germline (reference sequence). V dropped 3 bases and J dropped 8 bases, with 19 bases sitting between them. This chain's CDR3 is CASSFSLRDQREKLFF. Here the CDR3 DNA reads TGTGCCAGCAGCTTTAGTTTAAGGGACCAGAGGGAAAAACTGTTTTTT. Combining the CDR3 with reference TRBV13 and TRBJ1-4 gives the whole variable domain AAGVIQSPRHLIKEKRETATLKCYPIPRHDTVYWYQQGPGQDPQFLISFYEKMQSDKGSIPDRFSAQQFSDYHSELNMSSLELGDSALYFCASSFSLRDQREKLFFGSGTQLSVL.

The chain employs TRBV7-8 and TRBJ1-2; the D is unclear. There are 13 residues in the CDR3. The germline V gene encodes CDR1 SGHVS and CDR2 FQNEAQ. Trimming took off 5 bases at V and 8 bases at J, with 15 bases between the two ends. CDR3 DNA sequence: TGTGCCAGCAGCCCCCATGACGGAGTAGGCTACACCTTC. Its protein product is CASSPHDGVGYTF.

This chain uses TRBV5-4 with TRBJ2-5; TRBD1 agrees at 7 bases. The CDR3 has 14 residues. Unmatched junction bases numbered 6, after V lost 2 bases and J lost 5 bases. Germline values: CDR1 SGHNT, CDR2 YYREEE (reference sequence). CDR3 sequence reads: CASSFKGAGETQYF. The CDR3 bases are TGTGCCAGCAGCTTTAAGGGGGCAGGTGAGACCCAGTACTTC.

This clone was seen more than once but under ten times. The chain uses TRBV6-5 and TRBJ1-1; D not certain. Trimming cost V 6 bases and J 0 bases, with 8 bases left between them. Germline V gene sequence: CDR1 MNHEY, CDR2 SVGAGI. This CDR3 has 13 residues. CDR3 bases: TGTGCCAGCAGCGTTGGGTTGAACACTGAAGCTTTCTTT. Residues: CASSVGLNTEAFF.

The chain combines TRBV19 with TRBJ1-1; D ambiguous. Trimming cost V 1 base and J 1 base, with 4 bases left between them. The CDR3 is 13 residues long. The germline V gene has CDR1 LNHDA and CDR2 SQIVND (reference sequence). Written as DNA, the CDR3 is TGTGCCAGTAGTATAGCCCGGAACACTGAAGCTTTCTTT. Translating gives CASSIARNTEAFF. The whole variable domain, filled in from reference TRBV19 and TRBJ1-1, reads DGGITQSPKYLFRKEGQNVTLSCEQNLNHDAMYWYRQDPGQGLRLIYYSQIVNDFQKGDIAEGYSVSREKKESFPLTVTSAQKNPTAFYLCASSIARNTEAFFGQGTRLTVV.

The rearrangement links TRBV7-2 to TRBJ1-1, with TRBD1 matching 7 bases. J lost 4 bases, V lost 5 bases, and 7 bases had no gene match. Germline CDR1 is SGHTA and CDR2 is FQGNSA. This CDR3 comprises 14 residues. DNA of the CDR3: TGTGCCAGCAGCCACAACAGGGGTCCCACTGAAGCTTTCTTT. This translates into CASSHNRGPTEAFF.

The V gene is TRBV6-1, the J gene TRBJ1-4; unclear D gene. The germline V gene encodes CDR1 MNHNS and CDR2 SASEGT. CDR3 length: 13 amino acids. Trimming pared 0 bases from V and 8 bases from J, leaving 7 bases between. The CDR3 sequence is CASSEAAGEKLFF. The CDR3 DNA sequence: TGTGCCAGCAGTGAAGCGGCAGGAGAAAAACTGTTTTTT.

This sequence joins TRBV11-3 and TRBJ1-5; 8 nucleotides line up with TRBD1. CDR3 size: 19 residues. Germline values: CDR1 SGHNT, CDR2 YENEEA. V lost 5 bases and J lost 0; bases outside the gene matches: 15. CDR3 DNA sequence: TGTGCCAGCAGCCTGGGGCGGCACAGGGGGGACTATAGCAATCAGCCCCAGCATTTT. This sequence encodes CASSLGRHRGDYSNQPQHF.

This chain connects TRBV14 to TRBJ1-1; D ambiguous. V lost 1 base and J 4 bases, leaving 4 bases between the germline ends. The CDR3 has 12 residues. CDR1 SGHDN and CDR2 FVKESK come from the germline V gene. The CDR3 region is CASSQGGTEAFF. CDR3 in DNA: TGTGCCAGCAGCCAAGGGGGCACTGAAGCTTTCTTT.

This rearrangement joins TRBV2 to TRBJ1-2; D not resolved. The V and J ends lost 5 bases and 2 bases respectively, with 15 bases between them. The CDR3 contains 15 residues. Per germline, CDR1 SNHLY and CDR2 FYNNEI. CDR3: CASSTRRDSNYGYTF. CDR3 nucleotide sequence: TGTGCCAGCAGTACCAGGAGGGATTCAAACTATGGCTACACCTTC.

V gene TRBV6-2 or TRBV6-3 combines with J gene TRBJ1-1; TRBD1 might be the D (6 bases). Germline CDR1 reads MNHEY; CDR2 reads SVGEGT. The germline V and J ends were trimmed by 4 bases and 7 bases, with 13 bases remaining between them. The CDR3 runs to 13 residues. Written as DNA, the CDR3 is TGTGCCAGCAGTTTAGGACAGCTCCTTGAAGCTTTCTTT. Its translation is CASSLGQLLEAFF.

This clone has a single count. The V and J genes are TRBV19 and TRBJ2-3; D unclear. V lost 3 bases and J lost 2, with 9 bases in between. Per germline, CDR1 LNHDA and CDR2 SQIVND (reference sequence). CDR3 size: 14 residues. CDR3 sequence reads: CASSIRQFTDTQYF. The CDR3 DNA reads as TGTGCCAGTAGTATTAGGCAATTCACAGATACGCAGTATTTT.

The chain is built from TRBV5-1 and TRBJ2-7; 8 bases align to TRBD1. CDR1 and CDR2 from the germline V gene are SGHRS and YFSETQ. Losses at the gene ends were 4 bases for V and 4 bases for J; bases not matched to a gene: 13. The CDR3 sequence is 16 residues long. The CDR3 spells CASSIIPGGLTYEQYF. CDR3 sequence (DNA): TGCGCCAGCAGCATCATTCCAGGGGGCCTTACTTACGAGCAGTACTTC.

The chain links TRBV18 to TRBJ1-2; D might be TRBD1 (6 bases). V dropped 2 bases and J dropped 2 bases, with 9 bases sitting between them. The CDR3 is 14 residues long. Germline CDR1 reads KGHSH; CDR2 reads LQKENI. Here the CDR3 DNA reads TGTGCCAGCTCACCAACAGGGAAGAACTATGGCTACACCTTC. Amino acids: CASSPTGKNYGYTF.

V gene TRBV5-1 combines with J gene TRBJ2-7, with no clear D. The germline V and J ends were trimmed by 0 bases and 7 bases, with 14 bases remaining between them. Germline CDR1 is SGHRS and CDR2 is YFSETQ. The CDR3 runs to 14 residues. The CDR3 sequence: CASSLGSSSREQYF. CDR3 nucleotide sequence: TGCGCCAGCAGCTTGGGGTCATCCTCTAGGGAGCAGTACTTC.

V gene TRBV6-5 combines with J gene TRBJ1-1; maybe TRBD1 (5 bases). CDR3 size: 14 residues. The V end was cut by 11 bases, the J end by 1 base, with 17 bases between. Germline-derived CDR1 and CDR2 are MNHEY and SVGAGI. CDR3 bases: TGTGCCGACGCCTTGTGGGGGGAGAACACTGAAGCTTTCTTT. It encodes CADALWGENTEAFF.